These 20 T cell receptor beta chains were all obtained from the same sample, sequenced in a study of T cells in Graves' hyperthyroidism and ophthalmopathy. TCR beta CDR3 region amplification was performed from RNA transcripts. First-round RT-PCR targeting the TCR CDR3 was performed with the HTBI primer set. TCRdb reprocessed the multiplex PCR reads with MiXCR, giving one entry per CDR3 protein. The sample lists about 720,000 distinct CDR3 sequences, approximately 16% seen once, with around 7.7% in the top ten. The sample comprised blood. The source of these receptors is a man in his late teens or twenties with Graves' hyperthyroidism.

The CDR3 sequence: CASSVDGRSRGTDEQFF. For the CDR3, the DNA is TGTGCCAGCAGCGTAGATGGGAGGAGTCGCGGGACTGATGAGCAGTTCTTC. The rearrangement links TRBV9 to TRBJ2-1; D is perhaps TRBD2 (6 bases). V was clipped by 0 bases and J by 8 bases, with 21 bases between them. This CDR3 region has 17 residues. Germline V gene data show CDR1 as SGDLS and CDR2 as YYNGEE.

This clonotype has more than one count but fewer than ten. The rearrangement links TRBV7-8 to TRBJ1-1; 7 bases line up with TRBD1. Germline values: CDR1 SGHVS, CDR2 FQNEAQ. The CDR3 runs 13 residues. V was pared by 5 bases and J by 8 bases, with 8 bases of the junction left unmatched. The DNA of the CDR3 is TGTGCCAGCAGCCCCGACAGGGTAGGAGAAGCTTTCTTT. Translation gives CASSPDRVGEAFF.

This clonotype was recorded only once. The gene calls are TRBV5-1 and TRBJ1-4; 7 bases align to TRBD1. In germline, CDR1 is SGHRS, CDR2 YFSETQ. After removal of 7 bases from V and 3 bases from J, the junction contained 6 bases not matched to a gene. The CDR3 has 14 residues. The CDR3 protein is CASGRGGPNEKLFF. The DNA of the CDR3 is TGCGCCAGCGGCAGGGGGGGGCCTAATGAAAAACTGTTTTTT.

This clonotype was counted between two and nine times. The chain links TRBV5-1 to TRBJ2-3, with D tentatively TRBD2 (6 bases). CDR1 SGHRS and CDR2 YFSETQ come from the germline V gene. Trimming removed 0 bases at V and 6 bases at J, with 20 bases between. The CDR3 consists of 17 residues. This CDR3 is CASSLGPAGPTGDTQYF. CDR3 DNA: TGCGCCAGCAGCTTGGGGCCCGCGGGACCTACGGGGGATACGCAGTATTTT.

Many counts were recorded for this clonotype. The chain uses TRBV7-9 and TRBJ2-3; D gene ambiguous. Looked up from germline, CDR1 is SEHNR and CDR2 is FQNEAQ (reference sequence). The CDR3 has 12 amino acids. V lost 4 bases and J 6 bases, leaving 8 bases between the germline ends. The CDR3 DNA follows: TGTGCCAGCAGCTCCCTGGGGGATACGCAGTATTTT. As protein: CASSSLGDTQYF.

This clonotype has only a few counts. CDR3 loop: CASSLVTGGNGYTF. CDR3 DNA: TGTGCCAGCAGCTTAGTGACAGGGGGTAATGGCTACACCTTC. The chain joins TRBV11-2 to TRBJ1-2; 9 bases are shared with TRBD1. V trimming: 1 base; J trimming: 6 bases; junction bases outside the gene matches: 3. CDR1 and CDR2 (germline): SGHAT, FQNNGV. The CDR3 contains 14 residues.

At least ten counts were recorded for this clonotype. CDR3 coding DNA: TGTGCCTGGAGACGGGGACGGTCGCAAGATACGCAGTATTTT. It yields the protein CAWRRGRSQDTQYF. This rearrangement joins TRBV30 to TRBJ2-3; possibly TRBD1 or TRBD2 for D (5 bases each). Trimming took 3 bases from V and 5 from J, leaving 15 bases between them. The germline CDR1 and CDR2 sequences are GTSNPN and SVGIG (reference sequence). The CDR3 spans 14 residues.

This clonotype was found many times. The chain uses TRBV12-3 or TRBV12-4 and TRBJ2-3; tentative D call: TRBD2 (7 bases). Trimming stripped 0 bases from V and 2 bases from J, with 12 bases between. The CDR3 length is 16 residues. Here the CDR3 DNA reads TGTGCCAGCAGTTTAGCGCGGGGGCCCCCCACAGATACGCAGTATTTT. Translated: CASSLARGPPTDTQYF.

At least ten counts were recorded for this clonotype. The chain combines TRBV2 with TRBJ2-7; D may correspond to TRBD1 or TRBD2 (5 bases each). Per germline, CDR1 SNHLY and CDR2 FYNNEI. Trimming stripped 10 bases from V and 7 bases from J, with 14 bases between. The CDR3 loop spans 11 amino acids. CDR3 amino acids: CATSTGQEQYF. The CDR3 DNA reads as TGTGCCACCTCGACGGGGCAGGAGCAGTACTTC.

This clonotype was counted many times. The chain employs TRBV6-1 and TRBJ1-1; D uncertain. This CDR3 spans 12 amino acids. The germline V gene encodes CDR1 MNHNS and CDR2 SASEGT. Deletions cut 5 bases from V and 6 bases from J, with 10 bases between. The CDR3 sequence is CASSRWIAEAFF. The CDR3 DNA sequence: TGTGCCAGCAGTAGGTGGATAGCTGAAGCTTTCTTT.

The chain is built from TRBV7-9 and TRBJ2-7, with D tentatively TRBD1 or TRBD2 (5 bases each). This CDR3 has 15 amino acids. CDR1 and CDR2 from the germline V gene are SEHNR and FQNEAQ (reference sequence). V lost 5 bases and J 1 base, leaving 15 bases between the germline ends. The CDR3 spells CASSLEGRGSYEQYF. The CDR3 bases are TGTGCCAGCAGCCTAGAGGGACGGGGATCCTACGAGCAGTACTTC. The full variable domain, its missing parts supplied by reference TRBV7-9 and TRBJ2-7, is DTGVSQNPRHKITKRGQNVTFRCDPISEHNRLYWYRQTLGQGPEFLTYFQNEAQLEKSRLLSDRFSAERPKGSFSTLEIQRTEQGDSAMYLCASSLEGRGSYEQYFGPGTRLTVT.

Many counts were recorded for this clonotype. The rearrangement uses TRBV7-2 and TRBJ2-2, with 14 bases lining up with TRBD2. Germline-derived CDR1 and CDR2 are SGHTA and FQGNSA. V was pared by 5 bases and J by 4 bases, with 3 bases of the junction left unmatched. The CDR3 covers 16 residues. The CDR3 is CASSRGLAGGTGELFF. The CDR3 nucleotides read TGTGCCAGCAGCCGCGGACTAGCGGGAGGCACCGGGGAGCTGTTTTTT.

This chain links TRBV24-1 with TRBJ2-2; D unclear. V gave up 7 bases and J gave up 3 bases, with 14 bases separating them. Looked up from germline, CDR1 is KGHDR and CDR2 is SFDVKD. The CDR3 sequence is 15 residues long. The CDR3 is CATRPGRSDTGELFF. The CDR3 DNA follows: TGTGCCACCAGACCAGGACGTTCGGACACCGGGGAGCTGTTTTTT.

The chain joins TRBV28 to TRBJ2-2; D is unclear. The CDR3 is 15 residues long. Trimming pared 6 bases from V and 4 bases from J, leaving 15 bases between. CDR1 and CDR2 (germline): MDHEN, SYDVKM. The CDR3 DNA sequence: TGTGCCAGCAGCCGGCCCCAGGTTCCCACCGGGGAGCTGTTTTTT. It yields the protein CASSRPQVPTGELFF.

This chain uses TRBV3-1 with TRBJ2-1; D might be TRBD1 or TRBD2, each matching 5 bases. Trimming removed 5 bases at V and 5 bases at J, with 16 bases between. The CDR3 runs to 15 residues. Germline lookup yields CDR1 LGHDT and CDR2 YNNKEL (reference sequence). The CDR3 loop is CASSEGTTGDNEQFF. The CDR3 bases are TGTGCCAGCAGCGAAGGGACCACCGGGGACAATGAGCAGTTCTTC.

The rearrangement uses TRBV20-1 and TRBJ2-1; 9 nucleotides line up with TRBD2. Germline V gives CDR1 DFQATT, CDR2 SNEGSKA (reference sequence). With 0 bases clipped from V and 6 bases from J, the junction kept 9 bases outside the gene matches. The CDR3 contains 16 residues. The DNA of the CDR3 is TGCAGTGCTAGAGATCTTGGCGGGAGGGCCTTCAATGAGCAGTTCTTC. Residues: CSARDLGGRAFNEQFF.

This clonotype was counted only a few times. The J gene is TRBJ1-5, the V gene TRBV28, with a weak D call TRBD1 (5 bases). Trimming took off 2 bases at V and 1 base at J, with 12 bases between the two ends. CDR3 length: 16 amino acids. Germline CDR1 MDHEN, CDR2 SYDVKM. Here the CDR3 reads CASSLIGHASNQPQHF. In DNA, the CDR3 is TGTGCCAGCAGTTTAATCGGACACGCCAGCAATCAGCCCCAGCATTTT.

This clonotype was seen a handful of times. This chain uses TRBV7-8 with TRBJ2-1; possibly TRBD1 or TRBD2 for D (5 bases each). Germline lookup yields CDR1 SGHVS and CDR2 FQNEAQ. The CDR3 totals 13 residues. Trimming took off 5 bases at V and 8 bases at J, with 13 bases between the two ends. The CDR3 region is CASSPGTADEQFF. The CDR3 DNA sequence: TGTGCCAGCAGCCCCGGGACGGCGGATGAGCAGTTCTTC. Full variable domain (missing parts from reference TRBV7-8 and TRBJ2-1): GAGVSQSPRYKVAKRGQDVALRCDPISGHVSLFWYQQALGQGPEFLTYFQNEAQLDKSGLPSDRFFAERPEGSVSTLKIQRTQQEDSAVYLCASSPGTADEQFFGPGTRLTVL.

This chain links TRBV19 with TRBJ1-1, with 9 bases that match TRBD1. The CDR3 length is 13 residues. V shed 5 bases and J 5 bases; nucleotides not matched to a gene: 3. Germline loops: CDR1 LNHDA, CDR2 SQIVND (reference sequence). The CDR3 loop reads CASSAGQGTEAFF. In DNA, the CDR3 is TGTGCCAGTAGTGCGGGACAGGGAACTGAAGCTTTCTTT.

There are a few counts of this clonotype. V and J are TRBV7-9 and TRBJ2-3; D is ambiguous. This CDR3 contains 14 residues. V lost 3 bases, J lost 2 bases, and 9 bases lay in between. CDR1 and CDR2 from the germline V gene are SEHNR and FQNEAQ (reference sequence). The DNA of the CDR3 is TGTGCCAGCAGCTTTGAACTTAACACAGATACGCAGTATTTT. Amino acids: CASSFELNTDTQYF.